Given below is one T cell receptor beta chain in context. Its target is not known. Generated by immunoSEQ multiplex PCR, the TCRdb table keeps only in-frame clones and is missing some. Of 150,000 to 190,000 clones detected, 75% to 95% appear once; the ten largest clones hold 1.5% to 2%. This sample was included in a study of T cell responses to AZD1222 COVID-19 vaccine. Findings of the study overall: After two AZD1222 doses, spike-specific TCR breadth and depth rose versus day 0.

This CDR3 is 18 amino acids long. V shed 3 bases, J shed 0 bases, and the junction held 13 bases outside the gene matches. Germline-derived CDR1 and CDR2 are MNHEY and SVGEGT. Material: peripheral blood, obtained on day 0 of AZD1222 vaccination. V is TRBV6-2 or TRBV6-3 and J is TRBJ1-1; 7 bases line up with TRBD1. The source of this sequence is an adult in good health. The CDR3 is CASSYFWERDRLNTEAFF. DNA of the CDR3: TGTGCCAGCAGTTATTTCTGGGAGCGGGACAGACTGAACACTGAAGCTTTCTTT.